This is a list of T cell receptor beta chains from one sample in a study of blood T cell repertoires in COVID-19. Produced via immunoSEQ multiplex PCR; TCRdb's table is partial and in-frame only. The sample includes roughly 130,000 clones, roughly 84% seen only once; the top ten take 8.9%. Sequenced sample: peripheral blood. All receptors come from a man aged 25 to 40 with COVID-19, enrolled during active disease. The CDR3 runs from the conserved cysteine through the conserved F or W.

V gene	J gene	CDR3 protein
TRBV6-5	TRBJ1-5	CASSSGTGNQPQHF
TRBV5-1	TRBJ1-1	CASSLGRVTEAFF
TRBV6-1	TRBJ1-2	CASSEAAGREAYTF
TRBV6-5	TRBJ1-4	CASSYTRWREKLFF
TRBV18	TRBJ1-1	CASSPPDRGEAFF
TRBV7-2	TRBJ2-7	CASSSGPTGVVSYEQYF
TRBV21-1	TRBJ1-6	CASSAPWCPGSPLHF
TRBV6-5	TRBJ1-4	CTAGQGGKLFF
TRBV27	TRBJ1-2	CASSLEGQGGTYGYTF
TRBV5-1	TRBJ2-1	CASSLDGGDPGQGVNEQFF
TRBV30	TRBJ2-1	CAWTPGTSGTVQFF
TRBV7-9	TRBJ2-2	CASSLAGNTGELFF
TRBV20-1	TRBJ2-7	CSAEQGYEQYF
TRBV19	TRBJ1-5	CASRTTGGGNQPQHF
TRBV14	TRBJ2-1	CASSQEGWSGRPTREQFF
TRBV7-3	TRBJ2-3	CASSSLAGVGTDTQYF
TRBV7-8	TRBJ2-1	CASSSSGVNEQFF
TRBV29-1	TRBJ2-7	CSVRGDSYEQYF
TRBV19	TRBJ2-7	CASSLVAGGYYEQYF
TRBV28	TRBJ1-1	CASSFLYSMNTEAFF
TRBV6-5	TRBJ1-2	CASSEARGRDGYTF
TRBV27	TRBJ1-1	CASSSGGMNTEAFF
TRBV18	TRBJ1-5	CASSLDRVNQPQHF
TRBV4-1	TRBJ2-1	CAAQLAGAPYNEQFF
TRBV4-3	TRBJ1-1	CASSQTGRGAEAFF
TRBV7-7	TRBJ2-5	CASSLGWAQETQYF
TRBV27	TRBJ1-3	CASSLVGHSGNTIYF
TRBV6-2/TRBV6-3	TRBJ2-7	CASTPSVSYEQYF
TRBV5-1	TRBJ2-7	CASSSASGRALREQYF
TRBV24-1	TRBJ1-2	CATSDPTARDYGYTF
TRBV3-1/TRBV3-2	TRBJ1-2	CASSPSDRDYGYTF
TRBV24-1	TRBJ1-5	CATSGGGGNDNQPQHF
TRBV4-1	TRBJ1-2	CASSQGGGVSGYTF
TRBV15	TRBJ2-1	CATSRLPGTGNNEQFF
TRBV6-1	TRBJ2-1	CASSEVGNLGMNEQFF
TRBV27	TRBJ2-1	CASSLPAGGPSINEQFF